This entry describes one T cell receptor beta chain. Its antigen is unidentified. The sample originates from a study of CXCR3-negative and CXCR3-positive naive CD8 T cells. Findings and limits, study-wide: CXCR3-negative and CXCR3-positive naive cells shared comparable TRBV-TRBJ usage, but memory cells did not.

The libraries of TRB cDNA were constructed through 5' RACE using UMI labels. TCRdb reanalyzed the 5' RACE reads and collapses them to one entry per CDR3 protein, without DNA. This sample's table has roughly 50,000 distinct CDR3 sequences. This CDR3 is built from 13 residues. Germline V CDR1 and CDR2: SQVTM, ANQGSEA. Input material: memory CD8+ T cells from blood. This TCR was recovered from a human donor in good health. Some clones in this sample may be carry-over from other donors' samples. The rearrangement uses TRBV29-1 and TRBJ2-2. CDR3 sequence: CSVEVENTGELFF.